The subject of this entry is one T cell receptor (beta chain). There are 13 residues in the CDR3. V lost 9 bases, J lost 5 bases, and 18 bases lay in between. Germline loops: CDR1 SGHRS, CDR2 YFSETQ. This entry comes from a study of cytomegalovirus exposure and HLA in healthy donors. The overall study: In a previous analysis, 120 million or so unique TCR beta sequences were found from 170 million or so T cells.

The PCR made use of 60 Vbeta and 13 Jbeta primers. Clones were read by immunoSEQ multiplex PCR, and TCRdb kept only the in-frame ones, dropping some. This table has roughly 170,000 clones, less than 85% appearing once. The sequence derives from a male donor in good health and CMV-seronegative. V and J are TRBV5-1 and TRBJ2-7, with D unclear. The sequencing sample was made of PBMCs. The CDR3 nucleotides read TGCGCCACCAGACCGGATGGGCAGGACGAGCAGTACTTC. This sequence encodes CATRPDGQDEQYF.